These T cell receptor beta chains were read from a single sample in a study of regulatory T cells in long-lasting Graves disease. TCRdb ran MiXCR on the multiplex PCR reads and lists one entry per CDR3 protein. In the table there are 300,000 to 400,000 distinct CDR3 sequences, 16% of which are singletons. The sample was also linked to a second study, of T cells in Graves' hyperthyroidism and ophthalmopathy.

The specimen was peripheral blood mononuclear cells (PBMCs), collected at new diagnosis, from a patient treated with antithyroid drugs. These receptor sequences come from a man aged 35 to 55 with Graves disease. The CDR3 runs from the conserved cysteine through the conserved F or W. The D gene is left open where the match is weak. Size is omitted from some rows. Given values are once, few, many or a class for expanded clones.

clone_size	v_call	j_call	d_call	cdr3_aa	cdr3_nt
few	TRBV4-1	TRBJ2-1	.	CASSQVNLVSYNEQFF	TGCGCCAGCAGCCAAGTCAATCTTGTCTCCTACAATGAGCAGTTCTTC
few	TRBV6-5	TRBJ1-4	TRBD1	CASSYLTGASNEKLFF	TGTGCCAGCAGTTACCTAACAGGGGCTTCTAATGAAAAACTGTTTTTT
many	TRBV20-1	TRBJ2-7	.	CSAAHRVHEQYF	TGCAGTGCTGCACACAGGGTCCACGAGCAGTACTTC
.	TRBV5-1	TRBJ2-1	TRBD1	CASSRQGPNERFF	TGCGCCAGCAGCCGACAGGGTCCCAATGAGCGGTTCTTC
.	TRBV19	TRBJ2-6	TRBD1	CASSTRTGLGSGANVLTF	TGTGCCAGTAGTACCCGGACAGGGCTCGGCTCTGGGGCCAACGTCCTGACTTTC
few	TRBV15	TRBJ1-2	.	CATSTIEGARNYGYTF	TGTGCCACCAGCACCATTGAAGGGGCGCGGAACTATGGCTACACCTTC
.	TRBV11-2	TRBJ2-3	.	CASGLVSRGPDTQYF	TGTGCCAGCGGCTTAGTCTCCAGGGGCCCAGATACGCAGTATTTT
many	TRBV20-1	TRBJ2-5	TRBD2	CSASDSGGAGETQYF	TGCAGTGCTAGTGATAGCGGGGGGGCGGGGGAGACCCAGTACTTC
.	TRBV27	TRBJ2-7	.	CAGSRQDLYEQYF	TGTGCCGGCAGCCGACAGGACTTGTACGAGCAGTACTTC
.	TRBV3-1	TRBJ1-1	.	CASSQDWGGNTEAFF	TGTGCCAGCAGCCAAGATTGGGGAGGGAACACTGAAGCTTTCTTT
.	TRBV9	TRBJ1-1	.	CASSVGGDTEAFF	TGTGCCAGCAGCGTAGGTGGGGACACTGAAGCTTTCTTT
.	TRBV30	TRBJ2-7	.	CAWSGLSSYNEQYF	TGTGCCTGGAGCGGCCTTAGCTCCTACAACGAGCAGTACTTC
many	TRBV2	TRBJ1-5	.	CASSEIGVAQPQHF	TGTGCCAGCAGTGAGATTGGAGTAGCTCAGCCCCAGCATTTT
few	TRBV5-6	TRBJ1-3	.	CASSLGWSSGNTIYF	TGTGCCAGCAGCTTGGGTTGGAGCTCTGGAAACACCATATATTTT
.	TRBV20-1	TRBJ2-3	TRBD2	CSASRASSGGDTQYF	TGCAGTGCTTCAAGGGCGTCTAGCGGGGGTGATACGCAGTATTTT
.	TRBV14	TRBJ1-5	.	CASSAGGSRNQPQHF	TGTGCCAGCAGCGCCGGGGGGTCACGCAATCAGCCCCAGCATTTT
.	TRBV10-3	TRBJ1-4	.	CATSESSEKLFF	TGTGCCACCAGTGAGTCGAGTGAAAAACTGTTTTTT
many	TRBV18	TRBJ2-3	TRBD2	CASSPLGLAGNTDTQYF	TGTGCCAGCAGCCCCCTGGGACTAGCGGGCAACACAGATACGCAGTATTTT
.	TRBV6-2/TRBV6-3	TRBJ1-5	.	CASSYYGPALSNQPQHF	TGTGCCAGCAGTTACTATGGTCCGGCGCTCAGCAATCAGCCCCAGCATTTT
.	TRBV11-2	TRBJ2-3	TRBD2	CASSLEAGGAIADTQYF	TGTGCCAGCAGCTTAGAGGCCGGGGGGGCTATCGCAGATACGCAGTATTTT
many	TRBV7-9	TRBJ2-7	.	CASSLSRYGQYF	TGTGCCAGCAGCTTGTCGCGTTACGGGCAGTACTTC
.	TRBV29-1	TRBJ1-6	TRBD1	CSVGQGVDNSPLHF	TGCAGCGTCGGACAGGGGGTCGATAATTCACCCCTCCACTTT
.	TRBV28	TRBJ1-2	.	CASSLRDQVYGYTF	TGTGCCAGCAGCCTCCGGGATCAGGTTTATGGCTACACCTTC
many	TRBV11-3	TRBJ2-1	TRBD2	CASSFIRGGNEQFF	TGTGCCAGCAGCTTTATTCGGGGGGGCAATGAGCAGTTCTTC
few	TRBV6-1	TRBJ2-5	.	CASRYQGTQYF	TGTGCCAGCAGATATCAAGGGACCCAGTACTTC
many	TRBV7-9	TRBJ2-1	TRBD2	CASSQLAGANEQFF	TGTGCCAGCAGCCAACTAGCGGGGGCTAATGAGCAGTTCTTC
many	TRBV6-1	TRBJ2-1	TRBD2	CASSLLAGGASEQFF	TGTGCCAGCAGTCTTCTAGCGGGGGGTGCCTCCGAGCAGTTCTTC
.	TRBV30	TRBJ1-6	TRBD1	CAWRGTGMRLPLHF	TGTGCCTGGAGGGGGACAGGGATGCGGTTGCCCCTCCACTTT
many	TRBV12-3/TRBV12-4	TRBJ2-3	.	CASTNHFGGPFTDTQYF	TGTGCCAGCACCAACCATTTCGGGGGGCCATTCACAGATACGCAGTATTTT
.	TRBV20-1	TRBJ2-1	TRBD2	CSARGSSGGAYNEQFF	TGCAGTGCTAGAGGGTCCAGCGGGGGGGCCTACAATGAGCAGTTCTTC
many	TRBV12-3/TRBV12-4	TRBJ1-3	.	CASRGGGGNTIYF	TGTGCCAGCAGAGGGGGAGGGGGAAACACCATATATTTT
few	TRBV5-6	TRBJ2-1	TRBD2	CASSLVTSGDYNEQFF	TGTGCCAGCAGCTTAGTTACTAGCGGGGACTACAATGAGCAGTTCTTC
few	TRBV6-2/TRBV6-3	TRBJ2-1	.	CASSYNALGAGTYNEQFF	TGTGCCAGCAGTTATAACGCGTTGGGTGCGGGGACCTACAATGAGCAGTTCTTC
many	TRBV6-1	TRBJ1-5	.	CASTRQGGGQPQHF	TGTGCCAGCACTCGTCAGGGAGGCGGTCAGCCCCAGCATTTT
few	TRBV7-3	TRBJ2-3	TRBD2	CASRRSGGAGTDTQYF	TGTGCCAGCAGACGAAGCGGGGGGGCCGGCACAGATACGCAGTATTTT
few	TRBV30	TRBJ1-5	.	CAWRSRGGDQPQHF	TGTGCCTGGAGGTCACGGGGGGGAGATCAGCCCCAGCATTTT
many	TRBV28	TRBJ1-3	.	CASSPRPYSGNTIYF	TGTGCCAGCAGTCCCAGGCCGTACTCTGGAAACACCATATATTTT
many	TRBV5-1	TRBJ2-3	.	CASSLGSSRATDTQYF	TGCGCCAGCAGCTTGGGGTCCAGCAGAGCTACAGATACGCAGTATTTT
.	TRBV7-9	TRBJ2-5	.	CASSLEGAAGAETQYF	TGTGCCAGCAGCTTAGAGGGTGCGGCAGGGGCAGAGACCCAGTACTTC
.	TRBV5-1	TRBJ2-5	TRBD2	CASSLNSGGQETQYF	TGCGCCAGCAGCTTGAATAGCGGGGGGCAAGAGACCCAGTACTTC
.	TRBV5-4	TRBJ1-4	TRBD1	CASRDSENEKLFF	TGTGCCAGCCGGGACAGCGAAAATGAAAAACTGTTTTTT
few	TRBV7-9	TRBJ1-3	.	CASSTGLSGNTIYF	TGTGCCAGCAGCACAGGGCTCTCTGGAAACACCATATATTTT
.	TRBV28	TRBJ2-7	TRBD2	CASREPGGSYEQYF	TGTGCCAGCAGAGAGCCGGGGGGTTCCTACGAGCAGTACTTC
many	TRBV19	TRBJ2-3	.	CASSLYSRGTTDTQYF	TGTGCCAGTAGTCTCTATTCCCGGGGGACCACAGATACGCAGTATTTT
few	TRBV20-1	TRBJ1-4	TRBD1	CSAGDRVIPEKLFF	TGCAGTGCTGGGGACAGGGTTATCCCTGAAAAACTGTTTTTT
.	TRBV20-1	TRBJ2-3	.	CSASSSSTDTQYF	TGCAGTGCTAGCTCTAGCAGCACAGATACGCAGTATTTT